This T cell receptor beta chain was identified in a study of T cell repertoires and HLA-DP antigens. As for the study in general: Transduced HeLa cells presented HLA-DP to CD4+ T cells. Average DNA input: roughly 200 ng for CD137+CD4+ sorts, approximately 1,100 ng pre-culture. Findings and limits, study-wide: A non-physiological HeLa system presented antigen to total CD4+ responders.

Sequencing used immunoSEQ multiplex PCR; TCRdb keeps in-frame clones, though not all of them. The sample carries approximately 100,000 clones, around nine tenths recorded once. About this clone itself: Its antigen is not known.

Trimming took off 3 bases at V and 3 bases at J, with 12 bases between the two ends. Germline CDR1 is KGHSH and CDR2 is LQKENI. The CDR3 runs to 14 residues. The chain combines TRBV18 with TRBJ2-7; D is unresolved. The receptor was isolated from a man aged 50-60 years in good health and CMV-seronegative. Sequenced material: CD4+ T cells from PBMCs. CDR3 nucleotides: TGTGCCAGCTCACCGAGCTGGTCTAGCTACGAGCAGTACTTC. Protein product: CASSPSWSSYEQYF. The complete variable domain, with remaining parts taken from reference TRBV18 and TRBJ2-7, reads NAGVMQNPRHLVRRRGQEARLRCSPMKGHSHVYWYRQLPEEGLKFMVYLQKENIIDESGMPKERFSAEFPKEGPSILRIQQVVRGDSAAYFCASSPSWSSYEQYFGPGTRLTVT.